This T cell receptor (beta chain) was sequenced during a study of cytomegalovirus exposure and HLA in healthy donors. At the level of the study: Counted in an early data release were tens of millions of unique TCRs from HLA-typed donors.

The CDR3 is 13 amino acids. Trimming removed 8 bases at V and 5 bases at J, with 16 bases between. The germline V gene encodes CDR1 ENHRY and CDR2 SYGVKD. PCR primers comprised 60 Vbeta and 13 Jbeta primers. Method: immunoSEQ multiplex PCR; TCRdb's copy keeps in-frame clones and lacks some. This listing includes around 200,000 clones. Study-level findings and limits: TCR beta chain V- and J-gene trimming was linked, in a later analysis, to a missense variant in DCLRE1C. The classifier was said to identify cytomegalovirus status with high specificity and sensitivity. Later analysis identified 16,951 TCR beta sequences associated with HLA alleles, using a false discovery rate threshold of 0.05.

A remark on this clone: Its antigen is unidentified.

The chain links TRBV10-3 to TRBJ2-7; TRBD1 is a possible D gene (6 bases). Sequencing used PBMCs. The TCR comes from a woman between 18 and 29 years old in good health and CMV-seropositive. CDR3: CAIYRDTEDEQYF. The CDR3 DNA sequence: TGTGCCATCTATCGGGACACTGAGGACGAGCAGTACTTC.